A few counts support the clone carrying this TCR beta chain. The CDR3 has 11 residues. V was cut by 5 bases and J by 5 bases, with 6 bases left in between. The germline V gene encodes CDR1 LNHNV and CDR2 YYDKDF (reference sequence). The sample comes from a study of blood T cell repertoires in COVID-19. The overall study: The origin of the acute and convalescent COVID-19 samples was the United States, Italy and Spain. Sources were T cells, B-cell-depleted T cells, or PBMCs; the material itself was cDNA or gDNA.

As processed by the authors: Amplifying reference gene primers gave estimates of nucleated cell counts. Data came from immunoSEQ multiplex PCR; TCRdb stores just in-frame clones and leaves some out. D and trimming come from the DNA, and the V and J calls and clone size come from that table. The sample includes 30,000 to 40,000 clones, around 85% of them seen just once. The TCR comes from a man in his sixties with active or convalescent COVID-19. The chain carries TRBV15 and TRBJ2-5; D possibly corresponds to TRBD1 (5 bases). The sample taken for sequencing was peripheral blood. The CDR3 DNA follows: TGTGCCACCAGCCCAGGGGAGACCCAGTACTTC. This codes for CATSPGETQYF.